This entry concerns a single T cell receptor (beta chain). The antigen is unknown. The record originates from a study of Ad26.COV2.S vaccination and SARS-CoV-2 variants. Turning to the study itself: Intramuscularly, Ad26.COV2.S was given either once or twice, 56 days apart.

Libraries were prepared by immunoSEQ multiplex PCR; TCRdb keeps only in-frame clonotypes and omits some of them. The table has 350,000 to 600,000 clones, 89% seen once. V lost 5 bases and J 1 base, leaving 12 bases between the germline ends. CDR3 length: 14 amino acids. Germline CDR1 SGDLS, CDR2 YYNGEE. Regarding the study as a whole: Reportedly, spike-specific CD8+ and CD4+ T cell responses achieved substantial breadth once vaccination had taken place. The TCR breadth and depth analyses may have understated or missed part of the total T cell responses.

Treatment of the sample: around 19 received Ad26.COV2.S at low or high dose, single or two shots; roughly five received placebo; per-sample allocation not given. All samples were drawn on day 63, counting from the first vaccine or placebo injection. V is TRBV9 and J is TRBJ1-2; no reliable D call. This receptor was identified in a person aged 18 to 65 who received the Ad26.COV2.S COVID-19 vaccine or a placebo. The sample consisted of peripheral blood, taken in a trial of Ad26.COV2.S vaccine versus placebo. This CDR3 reads CASRGVGFNYGYTF. The CDR3 DNA sequence: TGTGCCAGCAGAGGAGTGGGGTTTAACTATGGCTACACCTTC.